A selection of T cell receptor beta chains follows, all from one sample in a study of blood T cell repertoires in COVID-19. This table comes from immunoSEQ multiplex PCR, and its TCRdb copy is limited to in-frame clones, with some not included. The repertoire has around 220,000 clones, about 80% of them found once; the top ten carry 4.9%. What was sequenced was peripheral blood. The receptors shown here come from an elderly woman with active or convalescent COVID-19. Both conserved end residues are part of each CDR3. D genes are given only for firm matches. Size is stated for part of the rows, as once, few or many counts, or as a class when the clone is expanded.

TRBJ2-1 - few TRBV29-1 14 CSSKPGHTYNEQFF TGCAGCTCCAAACCGGGTCACACCTACAATGAGCAGTTCTTC
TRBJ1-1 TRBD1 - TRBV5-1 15 CASSLNGQGLTEAFF TGCGCCAGCAGCCTCAATGGACAGGGACTCACTGAAGCTTTCTTT
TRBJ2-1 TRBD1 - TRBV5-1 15 CASSLTGQGSVEQFF TGCGCCAGCAGCTTGACAGGACAGGGATCTGTTGAGCAGTTCTTC
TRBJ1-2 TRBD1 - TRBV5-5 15 CASSLSQGGLYGYTF TGTGCCAGCAGCTTAAGTCAGGGGGGACTCTATGGCTACACCTTC
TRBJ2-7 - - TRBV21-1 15 CASSSSDSLIGEQYF TGTGCCAGCAGCTCGTCAGACAGTCTTATCGGCGAGCAGTACTTC
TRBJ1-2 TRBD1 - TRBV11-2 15 CASSPTWTGLEGYTF TGTGCCAGCAGCCCAACCTGGACAGGTTTGGAGGGCTACACCTTC
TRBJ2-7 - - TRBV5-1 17 CASSWGWGRGNSYEQYF TGCGCCAGCAGCTGGGGTTGGGGGAGGGGGAACTCCTACGAGCAGTACTTC
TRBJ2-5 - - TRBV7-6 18 CASSHHTGYRSKQETQYF TGTGCCAGCTCCCATCACACGGGCTACAGGTCTAAGCAAGAGACCCAGTACTTC
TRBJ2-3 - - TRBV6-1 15 CASSEVWTTTDTQYF TGTGCCAGCAGTGAAGTTTGGACTACCACAGATACGCAGTATTTT
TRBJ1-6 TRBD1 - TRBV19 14 CASSTTGGGSPLHF TGTGCCAGTAGTACTACAGGGGGCGGGTCACCCCTCCACTTT
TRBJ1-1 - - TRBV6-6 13 CASSRQAGGEAFF TGTGCCAGCAGCAGACAGGCAGGAGGTGAAGCTTTCTTT
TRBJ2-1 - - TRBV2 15 CASSEEPFVHNEQFF TGTGCCAGCAGTGAAGAGCCCTTCGTCCACAATGAGCAGTTCTTC
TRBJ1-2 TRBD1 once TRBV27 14 CASSAVRGLVGYTF TGTGCCAGCAGTGCCGTCAGGGGGCTGGTTGGCTACACCTTC
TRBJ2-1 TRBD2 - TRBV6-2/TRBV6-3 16 CASSRRGLSSYNEQFF TGTGCCAGCAGTCGCCGGGGACTAAGCTCCTACAATGAGCAGTTCTTC
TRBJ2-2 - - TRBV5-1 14 CASSLLASTGELFF TGCGCCAGCAGCTTGCTCGCGTCCACCGGGGAGCTGTTTTTT
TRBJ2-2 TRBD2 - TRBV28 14 CASSLAGAGGELFF TGTGCCAGCAGCCTAGCGGGGGCGGGCGGGGAGCTGTTTTTT
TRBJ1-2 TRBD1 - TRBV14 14 CASSQGGTGSGYTF TGTGCCAGCAGCCAAGGAGGGACAGGGAGCGGCTACACCTTC
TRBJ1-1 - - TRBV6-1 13 CASSDRDREAAFF TGTGCCAGCAGTGACAGGGACCGGGAGGCGGCTTTCTTT
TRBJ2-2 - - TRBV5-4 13 CASSTQNTGELFF TGTGCCAGCAGCACTCAGAACACCGGGGAGCTGTTTTTT
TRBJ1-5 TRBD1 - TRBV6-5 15 CASSGDRGSVQPQHF TGTGCCAGCAGCGGAGACAGGGGGAGTGTGCAGCCCCAGCATTTT
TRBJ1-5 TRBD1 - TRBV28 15 CASSLTGGGNQPQHF TGTGCCAGCAGTTTGACAGGGGGTGGCAATCAGCCCCAGCATTTT
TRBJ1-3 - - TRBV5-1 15 CASSPTGSSGNTIYF TGCGCCAGCAGCCCTACAGGGTCCTCTGGAAACACCATATATTTT
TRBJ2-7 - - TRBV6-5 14 CASSLVQGHYEQYF TGTGCCAGCAGCTTGGTCCAGGGCCACTACGAGCAGTACTTC
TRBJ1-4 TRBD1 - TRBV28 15 CASRAGGKANEKLFF TGTGCCAGCAGGGCAGGGGGAAAGGCTAATGAAAAACTGTTTTTT
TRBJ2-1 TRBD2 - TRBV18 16 CASSPRTSGAANEQFF TGTGCCAGCTCACCACGGACTAGCGGGGCCGCCAATGAGCAGTTCTTC
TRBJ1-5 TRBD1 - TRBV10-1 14 CASRDRGEAQPQHF TGCGCCAGCAGGGACAGGGGAGAGGCTCAGCCCCAGCATTTT
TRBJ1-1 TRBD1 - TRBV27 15 CASSSRTGGNTEAFF TGTGCCAGCAGTTCACGGACAGGGGGCAACACTGAAGCTTTCTTT
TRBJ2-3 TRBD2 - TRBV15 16 CATSDRLAGRGGTQYF TGTGCCACCAGCGACCGACTAGCGGGGAGAGGCGGTACGCAGTATTTT
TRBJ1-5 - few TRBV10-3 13 CAINGGLDQPQHF TGTGCCATCAACGGGGGTTTAGATCAGCCCCAGCATTTT
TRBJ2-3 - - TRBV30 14 CASDHRGKTDTQYF TGTGCCTCCGACCACCGCGGGAAGACAGATACGCAGTATTTT
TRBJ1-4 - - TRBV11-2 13 CASSLAALEKLFF TGTGCCAGCAGCTTGGCGGCTCTTGAAAAACTGTTTTTT
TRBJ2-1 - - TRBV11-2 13 CASNRVGDNEQFF TGTGCCAGCAACAGGGTGGGGGACAATGAGCAGTTCTTC
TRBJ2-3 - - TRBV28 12 CASSLLADTQYF TGTGCCAGCAGTTTATTAGCAGATACGCAGTATTTT
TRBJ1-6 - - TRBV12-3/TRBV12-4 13 CASSLSLTPPLHF TGTGCCAGCAGTTTATCCCTTACTCCACCCCTCCACTTT
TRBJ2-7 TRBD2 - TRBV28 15 CASSKIAGGIYEQYF TGTGCCAGCAGCAAAATAGCGGGAGGGATCTACGAGCAGTACTTC
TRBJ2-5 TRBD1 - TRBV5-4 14 CASSLGTGKETQYF TGTGCCAGCAGCTTGGGGACAGGAAAAGAGACCCAGTACTTC
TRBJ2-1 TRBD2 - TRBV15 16 CATSRDLAGGSFEQFF TGTGCCACCAGCAGAGATCTAGCGGGAGGGTCCTTTGAGCAGTTCTTC
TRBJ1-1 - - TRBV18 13 CASSPPTNTEAFF TGTGCCAGCTCACCACCGACTAACACTGAAGCTTTCTTT
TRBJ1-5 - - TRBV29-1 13 CSVGGGGNQPQHF TGCAGCGTCGGGGGGGGTGGCAATCAGCCCCAGCATTTT
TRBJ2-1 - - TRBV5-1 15 CASSSSTGTNNEQFF TGCGCCAGCAGCTCCTCAACAGGGACAAACAATGAGCAGTTCTTC
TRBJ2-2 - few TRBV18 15 CASSPSTGRTGELFF TGTGCCAGCTCACCATCGACAGGGAGGACCGGGGAGCTGTTTTTT
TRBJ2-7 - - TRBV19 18 CASSITGMPFGREYEQYF TGTGCCAGTAGTATAACCGGGATGCCCTTTGGGCGGGAATACGAGCAGTACTTC
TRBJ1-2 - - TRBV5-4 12 CASSLESGGYTF TGTGCCAGCAGCTTGGAGTCGGGTGGCTACACCTTC
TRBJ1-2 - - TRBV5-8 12 CASSLYIYGYTF TGTGCCAGCAGCTTGTATATCTATGGCTACACCTTC
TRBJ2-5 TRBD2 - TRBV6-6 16 CASRKELAGVGETQYF TGTGCCAGCAGAAAAGAGCTAGCGGGAGTGGGAGAGACCCAGTACTTC
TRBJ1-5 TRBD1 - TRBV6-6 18 CASSPSTPGQKSNQPQHF TGTGCCAGCAGTCCGTCGACGCCGGGACAGAAGAGCAATCAGCCCCAGCATTTT